These 11 T cell receptor beta chains were sequenced from one sample in a study of T cells in Graves' hyperthyroidism and ophthalmopathy. Amplified TCR beta CDR3 regions came from RNA transcripts. TCR CDR3 underwent first-round RT-PCR with the HTBI primer set. TCRdb re-derived calls from the multiplex PCR reads in MiXCR, one entry per CDR3 protein. The sample includes about 840,000 distinct CDR3 sequences, over 35% of them seen just once. The specimen was blood. These TCRs come from a man aged 18 to 30 with Graves' hyperthyroidism.

This clonotype appeared a few times. In DNA, the CDR3 is TGTGCCAGCAGCGATAGAGAACGCACTGAAGCTTTCTTT. Its protein is CASSDRERTEAFF. V and J are TRBV11-1 and TRBJ1-1; D remains unclear. The CDR3 has 13 amino acids. The germline V and J ends were trimmed by 5 bases and 4 bases, with 11 bases remaining between them. The germline gives CDR1 SGHAT, CDR2 FQDESV (reference sequence).

The chain combines TRBV4-1 with TRBJ2-7; 7 bases match TRBD1. The CDR3 has 16 residues. Germline-derived CDR1 and CDR2 are MGHRA and YSYEKL. V shed 0 bases, J shed 6 bases, and the junction held 11 bases outside the gene matches. The CDR3 loop reads CASSQDRQQGLSEQYF. The DNA for the CDR3 is TGCGCCAGCAGCCAAGATCGGCAACAGGGGTTAAGCGAGCAGTACTTC.

The V and J genes are TRBV7-2 and TRBJ2-7; 7 bases line up with TRBD2. The germline V gene has CDR1 SGHTA and CDR2 FQGNSA. The CDR3 is made up of 17 amino acids. With 5 bases clipped from V and 6 bases from J, the junction kept 19 bases outside the gene matches. CDR3 region: CASSLREREGGPSEQYF. In nucleotides, the CDR3 is TGTGCCAGCAGCCTTAGGGAGAGGGAGGGAGGGCCCTCCGAGCAGTACTTC.

The J gene is TRBJ2-5, the V gene TRBV20-1, with D maybe TRBD2 (5 bases). Germline V CDR1 and CDR2: DFQATT, SNEGSKA (reference sequence). Trimming pared 5 bases from V and 4 bases from J, leaving 8 bases between. CDR3 size: 11 residues. The CDR3 loop is CSAFEGETQYF. CDR3 in DNA: TGCAGTGCTTTTGAGGGAGAGACCCAGTACTTC.

This clonotype appeared many times. The V and J genes are TRBV29-1 and TRBJ2-7; 7 bases are a match to TRBD2. CDR1 is SQVTM and CDR2 is ANQGSEA in the germline V gene. CDR3 length equals 13 residues. J gave up 0 bases and V 4 bases, and 3 bases lay outside the gene matches. In DNA, the CDR3 is TGCAGCGTTGGGGGCGGGAGCTCCTACGAGCAGTACTTC. Its protein product is CSVGGGSSYEQYF.

This clonotype was seen at least ten times. The CDR3 here is CASSEQGISGNTIYF. The CDR3, as DNA: TGTGCCAGCAGCGAACAGGGAATCAGTGGAAACACCATATATTTT. The chain recombines TRBV7-9 with TRBJ1-3; perhaps TRBD1 as D (6 bases). The V end was cut by 5 bases, the J end by 3 bases, with 14 bases between. The CDR3 is made up of 15 amino acids. Germline CDR1 reads SEHNR; CDR2 reads FQNEAQ (reference sequence).

In its sample, this clonotype was seen a few times. The chain recombines TRBV2 with TRBJ2-2, with a tentative D call TRBD2 (7 bases). With 4 bases removed from V and 5 bases from J, the gap between germline ends came to 14 bases. The CDR3 runs to 15 residues. Germline lookup yields CDR1 SNHLY and CDR2 FYNNEI. CDR3 nucleotides: TGTGCCAGCAGTGCAGAGCGGGACATAACCGGGGAGCTGTTTTTT. Protein product: CASSAERDITGELFF.

With respect to this clonotype: Germline is not matched at one junction end, which may reflect a read error. The chain is built from TRBV7-2 and TRBJ2-7, with 13 bases lining up with TRBD2. CDR1 and CDR2 from the germline V gene are SGHTA and FQGNSA. The CDR3 has 16 residues. CDR3 protein: CASSETSGRASDEQYF. The DNA of the CDR3 is TGTGCCAGCAGCGAAACTAGCGGGAGGGCCTCCGACGAGCAGTACTTC. Complete variable domain (other parts from reference TRBV7-2 and TRBJ2-7): GAGVSQSPSNKVTEKGKDVELRCDPISGHTALYWYRQSLGQGLEFLIYFQGNSAPDKSGLPSDRFSAERTGGSVSTLTIQRTQQEDSAVYLCASSETSGRASDEQYFGPGTRLTVT.

This clonotype was counted ten times or more. The chain joins TRBV25-1 to TRBJ2-6; D remains ambiguous. Germline lookup yields CDR1 MGHDK and CDR2 SYGVNS. This CDR3 is built from 15 residues. Trimming left V 0 bases short and J 0 bases short, with 3 bases between. CDR3 in amino acids: CASSEYISGANVLTF. CDR3 coding DNA: TGTGCCAGCAGTGAATATATCTCTGGGGCCAACGTCCTGACTTTC.

The V gene is TRBV5-1, the J gene TRBJ1-1, with 7 bases matching TRBD1. V was clipped by 4 bases and J by 6 bases; unmatched bases: 9. The germline gives CDR1 SGHRS, CDR2 YFSETQ. The CDR3 extends over 14 amino acids. As DNA, the CDR3 is TGCGCCAGCAGCCTCCGACAGGGTTCGTCTGAAGCTTTCTTT. Its protein product is CASSLRQGSSEAFF.

The V gene is TRBV9, the J gene TRBJ2-6; TRBD1 might be the D (6 bases). Germline V lookup: CDR1 SGDLS, CDR2 YYNGEE. V was shortened by 4 bases and J by 4 bases, with 15 bases between the two germline ends. CDR3 size: 16 residues. CDR3 bases: TGTGCCAGCAGCTTAGCTGGGGGCGCGGGGGCCAACGTCCTGACTTTC. Its translation is CASSLAGGAGANVLTF.